Here is one T cell receptor (beta chain) with its context. Study processing details: Amplification from reference gene primers served as the basis for estimated nucleated cell counts. Generated by immunoSEQ multiplex PCR, the TCRdb table keeps only in-frame clones and is missing some. V, J and clone size reflect that table, while D and trimming were determined from the DNA. This sample has about 200,000 clones; 82% occur once, and the top ten carry around 11%. Germline-derived CDR1 and CDR2 are SQVTM and ANQGSEA. This CDR3 contains 13 residues. Losses at the gene ends were 3 bases for V and 5 bases for J; bases not matched to a gene: 4. The data originate from a study of blood T cell repertoires in COVID-19. Turning to the study itself: Samples came from the United States, Italy and Spain, spanning acute and convalescent COVID-19.

Recruitment covered about 25 US areas and drew participants whose ages spanned roughly 18 to 100 years. Participants' own reports of clinical history determined their cohort assignment. This TCR derives from a man aged 35-49 years who had recovered from COVID-19. The genes are TRBV29-1 and TRBJ1-1, with 9 bases that match TRBD1. Sequences were obtained from PBMCs or T cells enriched from blood (not recorded which). CDR3 amino acids: CSVEGTGRTEAFF. The CDR3 DNA sequence: TGCAGCGTTGAGGGGACAGGGAGGACTGAAGCTTTCTTT.